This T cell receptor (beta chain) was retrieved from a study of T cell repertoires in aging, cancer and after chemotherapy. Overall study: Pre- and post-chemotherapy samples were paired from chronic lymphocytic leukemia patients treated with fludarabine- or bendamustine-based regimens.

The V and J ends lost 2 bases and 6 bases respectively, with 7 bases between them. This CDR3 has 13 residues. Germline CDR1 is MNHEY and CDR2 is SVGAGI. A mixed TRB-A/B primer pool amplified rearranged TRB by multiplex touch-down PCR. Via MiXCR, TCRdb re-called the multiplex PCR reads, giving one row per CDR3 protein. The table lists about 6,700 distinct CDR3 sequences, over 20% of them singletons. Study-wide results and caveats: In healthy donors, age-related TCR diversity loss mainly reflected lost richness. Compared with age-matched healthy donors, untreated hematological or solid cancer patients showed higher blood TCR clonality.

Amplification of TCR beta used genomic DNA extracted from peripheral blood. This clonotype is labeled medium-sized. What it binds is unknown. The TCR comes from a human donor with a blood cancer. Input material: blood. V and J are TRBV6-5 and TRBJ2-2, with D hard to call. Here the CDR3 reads CASSYTIPGELFF. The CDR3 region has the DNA TGTGCCAGCAGTTACACCATTCCCGGGGAGCTGTTTTTT.